This T cell receptor beta chain was captured by sequencing in a study of shared clonotypes between healthy human individuals. All donors were Caucasian adults living in Nashville, Tennessee. The V end lost 6 bases, the J end lost 8 bases, and 23 bases lay between the germline ends. Germline V gives CDR1 WSHSY, CDR2 SAAADI. This CDR3 spans 16 amino acids. Study outcomes and limitations: The sole specimen, blood, was sampled, and tissue repertoires likely differ.

In the case of this clone: The antigen is undetermined.

Assay: immunoSEQ multiplex PCR; the TCRdb copy retains only in-frame clones and omits some. The sample consists of over 2 million clones, 95% of them appearing once. This TCR was sampled from a man between 18 and 29 years old in good health. The chain carries TRBV10-2 and TRBJ1-3; perhaps TRBD1 as D (5 bases). Sequencing input: naive CD4+ T cells sorted from blood. Subset indicated: CD45RA+ positively selected. This CDR3 is CASSHPGLNLADTIYF. DNA of the CDR3: TGCGCCAGCAGCCACCCGGGACTCAACCTGGCAGACACCATATATTTT.